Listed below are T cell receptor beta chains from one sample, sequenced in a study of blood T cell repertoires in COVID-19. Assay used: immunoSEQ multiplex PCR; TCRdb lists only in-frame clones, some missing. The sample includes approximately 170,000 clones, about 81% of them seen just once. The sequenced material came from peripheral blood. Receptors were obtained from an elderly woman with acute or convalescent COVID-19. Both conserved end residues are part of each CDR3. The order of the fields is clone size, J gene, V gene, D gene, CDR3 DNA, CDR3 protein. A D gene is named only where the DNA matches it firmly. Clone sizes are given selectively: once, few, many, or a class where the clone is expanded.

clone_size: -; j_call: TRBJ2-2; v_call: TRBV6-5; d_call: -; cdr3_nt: TGTGCCAGTACCCGGGACATATACGGGGAGCTGTTTTTT; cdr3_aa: CASTRDIYGELFF
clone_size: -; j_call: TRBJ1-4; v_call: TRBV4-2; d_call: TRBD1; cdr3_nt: TGTGCCAGCAGCCAAGATAGAGGGGGCAGGACTAATGAAAAACTGTTTTTT; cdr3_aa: CASSQDRGGRTNEKLFF
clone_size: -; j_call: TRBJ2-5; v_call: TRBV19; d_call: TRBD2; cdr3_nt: TGTGCCAGTAGTGGGGGGGAACAAGAGACCCAGTACTTC; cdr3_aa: CASSGGEQETQYF
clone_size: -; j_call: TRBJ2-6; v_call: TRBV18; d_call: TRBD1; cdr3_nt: TGTGCCAGCTCACCACGGACAGGGTTAGGCTCTGGGGCCAACGTCCTGACTTTC; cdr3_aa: CASSPRTGLGSGANVLTF
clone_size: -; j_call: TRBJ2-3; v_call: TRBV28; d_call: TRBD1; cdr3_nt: TGTGCCAGCAGTTTGAGACAGGGGAAATATACGCAGTATTTT; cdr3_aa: CASSLRQGKYTQYF
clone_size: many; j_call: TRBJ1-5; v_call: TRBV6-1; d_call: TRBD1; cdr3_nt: TGTGCCAGCAGTGCCCGGGACAGGGGGCTCAGGCAGCCCCAGCATTTT; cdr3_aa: CASSARDRGLRQPQHF
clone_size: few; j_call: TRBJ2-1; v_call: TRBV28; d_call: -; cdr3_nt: TGTGCCAGCAGGACGCGGGGTTTCCCCCCCGAGCAGTTCTTC; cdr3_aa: CASRTRGFPPEQFF
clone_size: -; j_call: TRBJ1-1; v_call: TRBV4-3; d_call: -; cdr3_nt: TGCGCCAGCAGCCAGGGGGCGAACACTGAAGCTTTCTTT; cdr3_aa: CASSQGANTEAFF
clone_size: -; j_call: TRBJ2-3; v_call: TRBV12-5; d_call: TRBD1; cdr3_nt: TGTGCTAGTGGCCCTGGACAGGTGACAGATACGCAGTATTTT; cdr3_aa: CASGPGQVTDTQYF
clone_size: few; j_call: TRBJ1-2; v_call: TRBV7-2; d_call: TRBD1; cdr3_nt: TGTGCCAGCAGCGTGAGAGACAGGGGCCGCGGCTACACCTTC; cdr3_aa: CASSVRDRGRGYTF
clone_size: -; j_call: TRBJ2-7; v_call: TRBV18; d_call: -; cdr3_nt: TGTGCCAGCTCACCTTCCACCCCGGGACACACTTCCTACGAGCAGTACTTC; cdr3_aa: CASSPSTPGHTSYEQYF
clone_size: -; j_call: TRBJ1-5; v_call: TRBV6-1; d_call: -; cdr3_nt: TGTGCCAGCAGTGAAAGGCGGCCCGATCAGCCCCAGCATTTT; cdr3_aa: CASSERRPDQPQHF
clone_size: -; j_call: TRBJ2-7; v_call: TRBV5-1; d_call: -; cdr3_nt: TGCGCCAGCACGGACATGGTGGGCGAGCAGTACTTC; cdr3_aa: CASTDMVGEQYF
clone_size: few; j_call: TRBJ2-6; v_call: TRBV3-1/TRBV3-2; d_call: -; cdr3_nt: TGTGCCAGCAGTCGTTCACAGGCTAGAACCTCTGGGGCCAACGTCCTGACTTTC; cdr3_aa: CASSRSQARTSGANVLTF